The present TCR beta chain was sequenced within a study of cytomegalovirus exposure and HLA in healthy donors. Trimming took off 10 bases at V and 4 bases at J, with 7 bases between the two ends. The CDR3 has 11 amino acids. CDR1 and CDR2 from the germline V gene are SNHLY and FYNNEI. Vbeta (60) and Jbeta (13) primers were used in the PCR. Using immunoSEQ multiplex PCR, the repertoire was profiled, and TCRdb retains in-frame clones only, with some absent. The data contain some 220,000 clones, 78% of them singletons. The clonotype comes from a boy under 18 in good health and CMV-seronegative. The source material was PBMCs. This chain joins TRBV2 and TRBJ2-2; a possible D gene is TRBD1 (6 bases). The CDR3 DNA is TGTGCCACACAGGGCACCGGGGAGCTGTTTTTT. It encodes CATQGTGELFF.